This T cell receptor (beta chain) appears in the sequencing data of a study of blood T cell repertoires in COVID-19. Looking at the study overall: Researchers got acute and convalescent COVID-19 samples from the United States, Italy and Spain.

The germline gives CDR1 SQVTM, CDR2 ANQGSEA. The CDR3 sequence is 13 residues long. The germline V and J ends were trimmed by 6 bases and 3 bases, with 15 bases remaining between them. In this sample, this clone turned up once. Assay: immunoSEQ multiplex PCR; the TCRdb copy retains only in-frame clones and omits some. The sample lists approximately 200,000 clones, about nine tenths seen once, with around 2.3% in the top ten. Sequencing was performed on PBMCs or T cells enriched from blood (not recorded which). The V call is TRBV29-1, the J call TRBJ2-7; TRBD1 is a possible D gene (6 bases). This TCR was recovered from a woman aged 30 to 39 who had recovered from COVID-19. As DNA, the CDR3 is TGCAGCGTGGGCAGGGGAAATAACTACGAGCAGTACTTC. Translating gives CSVGRGNNYEQYF.